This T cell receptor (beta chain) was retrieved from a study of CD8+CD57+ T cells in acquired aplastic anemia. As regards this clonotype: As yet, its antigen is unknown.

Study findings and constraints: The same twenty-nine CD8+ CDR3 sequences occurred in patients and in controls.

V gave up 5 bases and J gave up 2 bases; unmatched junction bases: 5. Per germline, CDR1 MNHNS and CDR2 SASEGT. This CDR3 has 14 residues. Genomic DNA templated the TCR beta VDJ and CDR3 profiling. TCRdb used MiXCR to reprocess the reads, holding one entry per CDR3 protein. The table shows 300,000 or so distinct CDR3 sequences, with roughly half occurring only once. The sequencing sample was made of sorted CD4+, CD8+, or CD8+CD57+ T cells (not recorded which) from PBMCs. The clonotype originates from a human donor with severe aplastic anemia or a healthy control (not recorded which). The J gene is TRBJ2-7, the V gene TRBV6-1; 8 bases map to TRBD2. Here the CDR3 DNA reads TGTGCCAGCAGTACGCCGGGACTAGCCTACGAGCAGTACTTC. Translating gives CASSTPGLAYEQYF.